Listed below are T cell receptor beta chains from one sample, sequenced in a study of T cell responses to AZD1222 COVID-19 vaccine. Generated by immunoSEQ multiplex PCR, the TCRdb table keeps only in-frame clones and is missing some. This table has 95,000 to 150,000 clones, about 86% appearing once. The material sequenced was peripheral blood, taken 28 days after the second AZD1222 dose. The receptors shown here come from an adult who received the AZD1222 COVID-19 vaccine. Both conserved end residues are part of each CDR3. Fields, in order: V gene, clone size, D gene, J gene, CDR3 DNA, CDR3 protein. D genes are given only for firm matches. The size field is filled for only some rows; it gives once, few, many or a size class.

v_call: TRBV11-3
clone_size: -
d_call: -
j_call: TRBJ2-5
cdr3_nt: TGTGCCAGCAGCTTCCTGGGGCAAGAGACCCAGTACTTC
cdr3_aa: CASSFLGQETQYF

v_call: TRBV19
clone_size: -
d_call: TRBD2
j_call: TRBJ2-3
cdr3_nt: TGTGCCAGTAGTAGAGGGGACGGGGGGTTAGATACGCAGTATTTT
cdr3_aa: CASSRGDGGLDTQYF

v_call: TRBV7-9
clone_size: -
d_call: TRBD2
j_call: TRBJ2-7
cdr3_nt: TGTGCCAGCAGCTTAGCAGCGGGGGCGGACGAGCAGTACTTC
cdr3_aa: CASSLAAGADEQYF

v_call: TRBV7-3
clone_size: once
d_call: -
j_call: TRBJ1-3
cdr3_nt: TGTGCCAGCAGCTTAATGGGGAGCTCTGGAAACACCATATATTTT
cdr3_aa: CASSLMGSSGNTIYF

v_call: TRBV9
clone_size: -
d_call: -
j_call: TRBJ1-1
cdr3_nt: TGTGCCAGCAGCGTAGCGGAGGGTTCCACTGAAGCTTTCTTT
cdr3_aa: CASSVAEGSTEAFF

v_call: TRBV5-8
clone_size: -
d_call: -
j_call: TRBJ1-2
cdr3_nt: TGTGCCAGCAGCTCCGGGGGATCCAACTATGGCTACACCTTC
cdr3_aa: CASSSGGSNYGYTF

v_call: TRBV5-4
clone_size: -
d_call: -
j_call: TRBJ1-2
cdr3_nt: TGTGCCAGCAGCTTGGGGTCCGACAGCCGCTATGGCTACACCTTC
cdr3_aa: CASSLGSDSRYGYTF

v_call: TRBV19
clone_size: once
d_call: TRBD1
j_call: TRBJ1-1
cdr3_nt: TGTGCCAGTAGTATCGGGGACAGGGGGCCCAACACTGAAGCTTTCTTT
cdr3_aa: CASSIGDRGPNTEAFF

v_call: TRBV15
clone_size: -
d_call: -
j_call: TRBJ1-4
cdr3_nt: TGTGCCACCAGCAGCCGGGACGGGAATGAAAAACTGTTTTTT
cdr3_aa: CATSSRDGNEKLFF

v_call: TRBV2
clone_size: -
d_call: -
j_call: TRBJ2-7
cdr3_nt: TGTGCCAGCAGGGATTACCCGGGATCCTTTAAGGGCTACGAGCAGTACTTC
cdr3_aa: CASRDYPGSFKGYEQYF

v_call: TRBV12-3/TRBV12-4
clone_size: once
d_call: -
j_call: TRBJ2-7
cdr3_nt: TGTGCCATACGGACCCACTCCTACGAGCAGTACTTC
cdr3_aa: CAIRTHSYEQYF

v_call: TRBV19
clone_size: -
d_call: TRBD1
j_call: TRBJ1-5
cdr3_nt: TGTGCCAGTAGACAGGGGGAGTATCAGCCCCAGCATTTT
cdr3_aa: CASRQGEYQPQHF

v_call: TRBV11-3
clone_size: once
d_call: -
j_call: TRBJ2-5
cdr3_nt: TGTGCCAGCAGCTTAATACAGCAAGAGACCCAGTACTTC
cdr3_aa: CASSLIQQETQYF

v_call: TRBV24-1
clone_size: -
d_call: TRBD1
j_call: TRBJ2-7
cdr3_nt: TGTGCCACCAGTGATTTGCATGGGGGACAGGGCTCCTACGAGCAGTACTTC
cdr3_aa: CATSDLHGGQGSYEQYF

v_call: TRBV19
clone_size: -
d_call: -
j_call: TRBJ2-2
cdr3_nt: TGTGCCAGTAGTATAAGAACCGGGGAGCTGTTTTTT
cdr3_aa: CASSIRTGELFF

v_call: TRBV7-2
clone_size: -
d_call: -
j_call: TRBJ1-5
cdr3_nt: TGTGCCAGCAGCTTAGATTCGGGGGATCAGCCCCAGCATTTT
cdr3_aa: CASSLDSGDQPQHF

v_call: TRBV11-3
clone_size: -
d_call: -
j_call: TRBJ2-5
cdr3_nt: TGTGCCAGCAGCTTAGTCCTGGAGACCCAGTACTTC
cdr3_aa: CASSLVLETQYF

v_call: TRBV6-5
clone_size: once
d_call: -
j_call: TRBJ2-3
cdr3_nt: TGTGCCAGCAGTTACTCTCTGGACACAGATACGCAGTATTTT
cdr3_aa: CASSYSLDTDTQYF

v_call: TRBV19
clone_size: -
d_call: TRBD1
j_call: TRBJ1-5
cdr3_nt: TGTGCCAGTAGTATAAGCCGAAGACAGGGGACCAATCAGCCCCAGCATTTT
cdr3_aa: CASSISRRQGTNQPQHF

v_call: TRBV7-2
clone_size: -
d_call: TRBD1
j_call: TRBJ2-7
cdr3_nt: TGTGCCAGCAGCTTACGCCTCTCGGGACAGGGTTCCTACGAGCAGTACTTC
cdr3_aa: CASSLRLSGQGSYEQYF

v_call: TRBV7-9
clone_size: -
d_call: TRBD1
j_call: TRBJ1-3
cdr3_nt: TGTGCCAGCGGCCCGGCGAGAGGGACAGGGCTAGCGGGAAACACCATATATTTT
cdr3_aa: CASGPARGTGLAGNTIYF

v_call: TRBV6-5
clone_size: -
d_call: TRBD1
j_call: TRBJ1-2
cdr3_nt: TGTGCCAGCAGTCAACAGGGGGCTGGTGGCTACACCTTC
cdr3_aa: CASSQQGAGGYTF

v_call: TRBV5-1
clone_size: -
d_call: TRBD1
j_call: TRBJ1-1
cdr3_nt: TGCGCCAGCAGCGCCGGCGGGACAGTAAACACTGAAGCTTTCTTT
cdr3_aa: CASSAGGTVNTEAFF

v_call: TRBV25-1
clone_size: -
d_call: -
j_call: TRBJ1-6
cdr3_nt: TGTGCCAGTACCGGACGGAGCTCCTATAATTCACCCCTCCACTTT
cdr3_aa: CASTGRSSYNSPLHF

v_call: TRBV7-8
clone_size: once
d_call: -
j_call: TRBJ2-6
cdr3_nt: TGTGCCAGCAGCTCGTACAGGGGGGCCAACGTCCTGACTTTC
cdr3_aa: CASSSYRGANVLTF

v_call: TRBV6-5
clone_size: -
d_call: TRBD1
j_call: TRBJ1-6
cdr3_nt: TGTGCCAGCAATCGCGGACAGGCCGATAATTCACCCCTCCACTTT
cdr3_aa: CASNRGQADNSPLHF

v_call: TRBV9
clone_size: -
d_call: -
j_call: TRBJ1-3
cdr3_nt: TGTGCCAGCAGCGTAGAGGGGGGATCATCTGGAAACACCATATATTTT
cdr3_aa: CASSVEGGSSGNTIYF

v_call: TRBV6-5
clone_size: -
d_call: -
j_call: TRBJ2-7
cdr3_nt: TGTGCCAGCAGCGGATGGACAAAGCCCTACGAGCAGTACTTC
cdr3_aa: CASSGWTKPYEQYF

v_call: TRBV15
clone_size: once
d_call: -
j_call: TRBJ2-7
cdr3_nt: TGTGCCACCAGCAGAGATCCGGGGCGGGAAGCCTACGAGCAGTACTTC
cdr3_aa: CATSRDPGREAYEQYF

v_call: TRBV14
clone_size: few
d_call: -
j_call: TRBJ1-6
cdr3_nt: TGTGCCAGCAGCCAGGGGGGATCCTATAATTCACCCCTCCACTTT
cdr3_aa: CASSQGGSYNSPLHF

v_call: TRBV28
clone_size: -
d_call: TRBD1
j_call: TRBJ1-2
cdr3_nt: TGTGCCAGCAGTTTATCCCCGGGACAGGGACACTATGGCTACACCTTC
cdr3_aa: CASSLSPGQGHYGYTF

v_call: TRBV4-1
clone_size: few
d_call: TRBD2
j_call: TRBJ2-3
cdr3_nt: TGCGCCAGCAGCCAAGAGAGGCGGGGGGGCATGAATACGCAGTATTTT
cdr3_aa: CASSQERRGGMNTQYF

v_call: TRBV3-1/TRBV3-2
clone_size: few
d_call: -
j_call: TRBJ2-7
cdr3_nt: TGTGCCAGCAGCCAAGGGGCAGGGCAACGCGAGCAGTACTTC
cdr3_aa: CASSQGAGQREQYF

v_call: TRBV5-1
clone_size: -
d_call: -
j_call: TRBJ2-7
cdr3_nt: TGCGCCAGCAGCTTGGTAAATGGCGGCATGAACTACGAGCAGTACTTC
cdr3_aa: CASSLVNGGMNYEQYF

v_call: TRBV3-1/TRBV3-2
clone_size: -
d_call: TRBD1
j_call: TRBJ1-6
cdr3_nt: TGTGCCTCGAGACAGGGGGTTGTAGGTTCACCCCTCCACTTT
cdr3_aa: CASRQGVVGSPLHF

v_call: TRBV2
clone_size: -
d_call: TRBD1
j_call: TRBJ1-1
cdr3_nt: TGTGCCAGCAGTATACCACAGGGGTGGGCTGAAGCTTTCTTT
cdr3_aa: CASSIPQGWAEAFF

v_call: TRBV6-5
clone_size: -
d_call: TRBD1
j_call: TRBJ1-5
cdr3_nt: TGTGCCAGCAGCGAGGGACAGGGGTATCAGCCCCAGCATTTT
cdr3_aa: CASSEGQGYQPQHF

v_call: TRBV9
clone_size: -
d_call: -
j_call: TRBJ2-3
cdr3_nt: TGTGCCAGCAGCGTAGGTCCGGGGGTATTGGATACGCAGTATTTT
cdr3_aa: CASSVGPGVLDTQYF

v_call: TRBV6-5
clone_size: -
d_call: TRBD2
j_call: TRBJ2-7
cdr3_nt: TGTGCCAGCGGCCGGGACGGGGGGTACGAGCAGTACTTC
cdr3_aa: CASGRDGGYEQYF

v_call: TRBV3-1/TRBV3-2
clone_size: -
d_call: -
j_call: TRBJ1-3
cdr3_nt: TGTGCCAGCAGGCCTACAGGGACATTGGAGGTTGGAAACACCATATATTTT
cdr3_aa: CASRPTGTLEVGNTIYF

v_call: TRBV5-4
clone_size: -
d_call: -
j_call: TRBJ2-1
cdr3_nt: TGTGCCAGCAGCGTTGGTACAGGGACCAATGAGCAGTTCTTC
cdr3_aa: CASSVGTGTNEQFF

v_call: TRBV7-2
clone_size: -
d_call: TRBD1
j_call: TRBJ1-4
cdr3_nt: TGTGCCAGCAGCTTTAGACAGGGTACAACTAATGAAAAACTGTTTTTT
cdr3_aa: CASSFRQGTTNEKLFF

v_call: TRBV6-4
clone_size: -
d_call: -
j_call: TRBJ2-7
cdr3_nt: TGTGCCGCGAAAACCTCCTGCCGAAACCGCTACGAGCAGTACTTC
cdr3_aa: CAAKTSCRNRYEQYF

v_call: TRBV7-8
clone_size: -
d_call: -
j_call: TRBJ1-1
cdr3_nt: TGTGCCAGCAGCCCCAACTACGAAGCTTTCTTT
cdr3_aa: CASSPNYEAFF

v_call: TRBV11-2
clone_size: -
d_call: -
j_call: TRBJ2-5
cdr3_nt: TGTGCCAGCAGCTTAGGACTCCTCCAAGAGACCCAGTACTTC
cdr3_aa: CASSLGLLQETQYF

v_call: TRBV6-6
clone_size: -
d_call: TRBD2
j_call: TRBJ2-7
cdr3_nt: TGTGCCAGCAGAACCGATCTAGCGGGGGGCTCCTACGAGCAGTACTTC
cdr3_aa: CASRTDLAGGSYEQYF

v_call: TRBV30
clone_size: -
d_call: -
j_call: TRBJ1-6
cdr3_nt: TGTGCCTGGAGTGTACCGGGGACGGTGAGGTCACCCCTCCACTTT
cdr3_aa: CAWSVPGTVRSPLHF

v_call: TRBV6-5
clone_size: -
d_call: -
j_call: TRBJ1-1
cdr3_nt: TGTGCCAGCAGCCAGCTGAACACTGAAGCTTTCTTT
cdr3_aa: CASSQLNTEAFF

v_call: TRBV27
clone_size: -
d_call: TRBD1
j_call: TRBJ1-5
cdr3_nt: TGTGCCAGCAGTCCGAGGACAGGGATTAGCAATCAGCCCCAGCATTTT
cdr3_aa: CASSPRTGISNQPQHF

v_call: TRBV5-1
clone_size: -
d_call: -
j_call: TRBJ1-2
cdr3_nt: TGCGCCTCGTGCCTAGACGGAAACTATGGCTACACCTTC
cdr3_aa: CASCLDGNYGYTF